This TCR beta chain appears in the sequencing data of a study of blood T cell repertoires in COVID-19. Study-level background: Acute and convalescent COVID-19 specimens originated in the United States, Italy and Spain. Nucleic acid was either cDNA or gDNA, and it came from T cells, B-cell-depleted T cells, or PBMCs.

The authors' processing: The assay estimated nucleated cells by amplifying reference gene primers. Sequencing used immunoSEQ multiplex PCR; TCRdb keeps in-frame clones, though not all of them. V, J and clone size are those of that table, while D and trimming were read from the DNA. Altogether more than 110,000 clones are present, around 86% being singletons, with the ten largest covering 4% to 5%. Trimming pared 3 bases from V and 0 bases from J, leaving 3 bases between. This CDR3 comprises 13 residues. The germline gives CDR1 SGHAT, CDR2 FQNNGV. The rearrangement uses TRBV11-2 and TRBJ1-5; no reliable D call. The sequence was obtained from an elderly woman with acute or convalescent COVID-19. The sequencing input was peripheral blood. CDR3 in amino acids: CASSLSSNQPQHF. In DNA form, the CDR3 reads TGTGCCAGCAGCTTGAGTAGCAATCAGCCCCAGCATTTT.